These 3 T cell receptor beta chains were all obtained from the same sample, sequenced in a study of CXCR3-negative and CXCR3-positive naive CD8 T cells. Through 5' RACE with UMI labels, the TRB cDNA libraries were prepared. TCRdb re-called the 5' RACE reads, yielding one record per CDR3 amino acid sequence without DNA. The sample data list fewer than 60,000 distinct CDR3 sequences. Sequencing used memory CD8+ T cells from blood. The receptors shown here come from a human donor in good health. Some clones in this sample may be carry-over from other donors' samples.

The chain links TRBV7-9 to TRBJ2-1; there is no DNA to check the TCRdb D call of TRBD2. The CDR3 extends over 16 amino acids. Germline loops: CDR1 SEHNR, CDR2 FQNEAQ (reference sequence). The CDR3 is CASSGYSGDHYNEQFF.

The rearrangement joins TRBV25-1 to TRBJ2-1; TCRdb returns TRBD2, unconfirmable since there is no DNA. The CDR3 length is 14 residues. Germline V gene lookup returns CDR1 MGHDK and CDR2 SYGVNS. This CDR3 reads CASSVSGDYNEQFF.

This rearrangement joins TRBV12-3 or TRBV12-4 to TRBJ1-2; TCRdb gives TRBD1 as the D gene, but with no DNA this cannot be confirmed. CDR3 size: 18 residues. The CDR3 is CASSFASPGQAFNYGYTF.